This section outlines one T cell receptor beta chain sequence together with its context. Its antigen is undetermined. This entry is derived from a study of T cell responses to AZD1222 COVID-19 vaccine. Overall study findings and caveats: At 160-218 and 743-854, vaccine-associated CD4 TCRs were dominant, and they spanned spike. At baseline, just five or six AZD1222 recipients tested seropositive.

Trimming shortened V by 5 bases and J by 5 bases, and 18 bases separated the two germline ends. This CDR3 has 15 residues. Germline CDR1 LNHDA, CDR2 SQIVND (reference sequence). This table comes from immunoSEQ multiplex PCR, and its TCRdb copy is limited to in-frame clones, with some not included. The sample holds 55,000 to 75,000 clones; 65% to 80% are singletons and the top ten take about 12%. Source: peripheral blood, taken on day 0 of AZD1222 vaccination. The chain links TRBV19 to TRBJ1-2, with unresolved D. The clonotype originates from an adult in good health. CDR3 amino acids: CASSPFAGFDYGYTF. The CDR3 coding sequence is TGTGCCAGTAGTCCTTTTGCGGGGTTTGATTATGGCTACACCTTC.